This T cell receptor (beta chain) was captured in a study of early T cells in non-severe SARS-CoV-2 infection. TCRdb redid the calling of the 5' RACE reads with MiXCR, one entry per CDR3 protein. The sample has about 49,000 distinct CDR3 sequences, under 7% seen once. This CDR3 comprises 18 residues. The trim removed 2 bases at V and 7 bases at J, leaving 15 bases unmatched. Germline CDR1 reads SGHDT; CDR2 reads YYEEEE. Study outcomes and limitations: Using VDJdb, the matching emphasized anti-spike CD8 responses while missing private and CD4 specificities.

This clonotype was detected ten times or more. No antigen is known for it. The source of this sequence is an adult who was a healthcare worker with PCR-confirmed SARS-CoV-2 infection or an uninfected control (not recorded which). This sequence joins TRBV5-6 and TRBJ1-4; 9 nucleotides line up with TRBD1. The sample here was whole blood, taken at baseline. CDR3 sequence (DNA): TGTGCCAGCAGCTTCAACCGGGACAGGGCACGACAAGGTGAAAAACTGTTTTTT. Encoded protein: CASSFNRDRARQGEKLFF.